The clone carrying this T cell receptor (beta chain) was observed a few times. Antigen specificity is unknown. The entry originates in a study of cytomegalovirus exposure and HLA in healthy donors. The wider study: Assignment to the Caucasian-associated ancestry cluster applied to 81% of the approximately 400 genotyped donors.

This CDR3 comprises 17 residues. Germline-derived CDR1 and CDR2 are SGHTA and FQGTGA. V lost 0 bases, J lost 9 bases, and 14 bases stayed unmatched. Amplification used 60 Vbeta primers and 13 Jbeta primers. Measured with immunoSEQ multiplex PCR; TCRdb has only the in-frame clones, and not every one. This repertoire shows around 150,000 clones, roughly 80% found once; its top ten account for 1.5%. Overall study results and limits: The authors listed 150 to 200 TCR beta chains as cytomegalovirus-associated.

The genes are TRBV7-3 and TRBJ2-3; TRBD2 matches at 8 bases. The sequencing input was PBMCs. The clonotype originates from a man aged 40-50 years in good health and CMV-seronegative. The CDR3 region has the DNA TGTGCCAGCAGCTTAACCCTCGCAGCTAGCGGGTTTGTAACGCAGTATTTT. Protein product: CASSLTLAASGFVTQYF.